This TCR beta chain was captured in a study of monozygotic twins with inflammatory bowel disease. Researchers put TCRalpha and TCRbeta cDNA through two nested PCRs lasting around 16 and 10 cycles. TCRdb re-called the 5' RACE reads and gives one entry per CDR3 protein, without DNA. Its listing shows 300,000 to 350,000 distinct CDR3 sequences. The sequencing input was blood. This sequence was found in a human donor with ulcerative colitis or Crohn's disease, or a healthy co-twin of an affected twin (not recorded which).

The CDR3 protein is CSAQDGLAGLTDTQYF. J is TRBJ2-3 and V is TRBV20-1; as DNA is missing, the TRBD2 call by TCRdb cannot be tested. CDR1 and CDR2 (germline): DFQATT, SNEGSKA (reference sequence). CDR3 length equals 16 residues.